This is a list of T cell receptor beta chains from one sample in a study of patients and donors after allogeneic stem cell transplantation. TCRdb reanalysed the RT-PCR reads using MiXCR and keeps one entry per CDR3 protein. The sample consists of approximately 160,000 distinct CDR3 sequences, roughly 30% of them appearing once. Sequencing input: blood, either unsorted or a sorted T cell fraction (not recorded which). Receptor source: a human donor who was either an allogeneic HSCT recipient or a stem cell or donor lymphocyte infusion donor (not recorded which). It is not recorded whose cells these are; they may come from a transplant donor. Both conserved end residues are part of each CDR3. The D gene is left open where the match is weak. Part of the rows lack a size; the others show once, few, many or a class for expanded clones.

d_call j_call cdr3_length v_call clone_size cdr3_nt cdr3_aa
. TRBJ2-3 13 TRBV5-6 once TGTGCCAGCAGCTTATGGCCTTCAGATACGCAGTATTTT CASSLWPSDTQYF
TRBD1 TRBJ2-7 14 TRBV12-3/TRBV12-4 few TGTGCCAGCAGTTTAGTGGACAGGTCCTACGAGCAGTACTTC CASSLVDRSYEQYF
. TRBJ2-7 14 TRBV10-3 few TGTGCCATCAGTGAGTCCACGGGCGCGTACGAGCAGTACTTC CAISESTGAYEQYF
. TRBJ1-1 15 TRBV7-3 . TGTGCCAGCAGCCAAACCAGGGACTCTAACACTGAAGCTTTCTTT CASSQTRDSNTEAFF
. TRBJ1-2 16 TRBV7-2 . TGTGCCAGCAGCCCCACCCCGTCCGGGACTGGATATGGCTACACCTTC CASSPTPSGTGYGYTF
. TRBJ2-3 14 TRBV7-3 few TGTGCCAGCAGCTTAACGATCACGGAGGGGACGCAGTATTTT CASSLTITEGTQYF
TRBD2 TRBJ2-3 15 TRBV6-5 few TGTGCCAGCAGTTACAGACTAGCGGGAGGCGATACGCAGTATTTT CASSYRLAGGDTQYF
. TRBJ2-7 17 TRBV19 . TGTGCCAGTAGTTGGTCCGACGATCTCATCGCGGGCTACGAGCAGTACTTC CASSWSDDLIAGYEQYF
TRBD1 TRBJ1-3 16 TRBV18 . TGTGCCAGCTCACCAACAACTCAGGGGGCCGGAAACACCATATATTTT CASSPTTQGAGNTIYF
TRBD1 TRBJ2-7 14 TRBV20-1 few TGCAGTGCTCAGGGGGACAGCAGCTCCTACGAGCAGTACTTC CSAQGDSSSYEQYF
TRBD1 TRBJ1-5 15 TRBV10-1 . TGCGCCAGCAGTGTAGACCGGACAGGGCGACAGCCCCAGCATTTT CASSVDRTGRQPQHF
. TRBJ1-1 14 TRBV5-5 . TGTGCCAGCAGCTTGTTTGGTAGGGACACTGAAGCTTTCTTT CASSLFGRDTEAFF
. TRBJ2-5 15 TRBV27 . TGTGCCAGCAGTTGGGGGTCCCACCCCTTGGGGACCCAGTACTTC CASSWGSHPLGTQYF
. TRBJ1-5 13 TRBV7-2 few TGTGCCAGCAGCTTAGGATACCGCGGGCCCCAGCATTTT CASSLGYRGPQHF
TRBD1 TRBJ2-5 15 TRBV6-5 . TGTGCCAGCAGTTGGGCCGGACAGGGGTGGGAGACCCAGTACTTC CASSWAGQGWETQYF
TRBD2 TRBJ2-5 19 TRBV4-3 once TGCGCCAGCAGCCAAGAATCCCCCCGCGGACTAGCGGAGCAAGAGACCCAGTACTTC CASSQESPRGLAEQETQYF
. TRBJ1-5 12 TRBV3-1 . TGTGCCAGCGGCTTGAGGAATCAGCCCCAGCATTTT CASGLRNQPQHF
. TRBJ1-5 16 TRBV4-2 . TGTGCCAGCAGCCAAGATACCGGACAGCGAAATCAGCCCCAGCATTTT CASSQDTGQRNQPQHF
TRBD2 TRBJ2-3 15 TRBV5-1 few TGCGCCAGCAGCTTCGGGACTAGCGGCACAGATACGCAGTATTTT CASSFGTSGTDTQYF
TRBD1 TRBJ1-6 16 TRBV18 . TGTGCCAGCTCATTCTTGACAGGGGGTATCAATTCACCCCTCCACTTT CASSFLTGGINSPLHF
TRBD1 TRBJ1-1 15 TRBV20-1 . TGCAGTGCTAGAGAACCAAGGACAGGGGGCACTGAAGCTTTCTTT CSAREPRTGGTEAFF
. TRBJ1-3 14 TRBV28 . TGTGCCAGCAGTCCCCAAGGTTTTGGAAACACCATATATTTT CASSPQGFGNTIYF
TRBD1 TRBJ1-2 15 TRBV4-3 many TGCGCCAGCAGCGACCGGGACAGGGTAGGGTATGGCTACACCTTC CASSDRDRVGYGYTF
. TRBJ1-4 12 TRBV20-1 . TGCAGTGCTACACCCAGCTCCGAAAAACTGTTTTTT CSATPSSEKLFF
. TRBJ2-1 16 TRBV20-1 . TGCAGTGCTCAAACTACGGCCACATTCTTACACAATGAGCAGTTCTTC CSAQTTATFLHNEQFF
. TRBJ1-3 13 TRBV10-3 few TGTGCCATCACCACCCTATCTGGAAACACCATATATTTT CAITTLSGNTIYF
TRBD1 TRBJ1-1 13 TRBV20-1 many TGCAGTTCATCTAGGGGACAGGGGACTGAAGCTTTCTTT CSSSRGQGTEAFF
. TRBJ1-5 16 TRBV7-9 many TGTGCCAGCAGCTTAGGGGGAGATGGACCCAATCAGCCCCAGCATTTT CASSLGGDGPNQPQHF